Below are 7 T cell receptor beta chains sequenced from a single sample in a study of vaccination effects on CD4 cells after COVID-19. Clones were read by immunoSEQ multiplex PCR, and TCRdb kept only the in-frame ones, dropping some. The table shows some 59,000 clones, with around 80% occurring only once. For these receptors, no antigen is known. Ahead of sequencing, the ViraFEST assay grew antigen-specific CD4+ T cells using viral peptide pools. Scientists isolated CD4+ T cells after a roughly 10-day culture period ended. The sequencing here drew on CD4+ T cells from PBMCs cultured with HCoV-229E spike peptides, taken before COVID-19 vaccination. These receptor sequences come from a human donor who received a COVID-19 vaccine.

This rearrangement joins TRBV5-1 to TRBJ2-7; 7 bases line up with TRBD1. Trimming at V came to 0 bases and at J to 3 bases, leaving 3 bases not matched to a gene. The CDR3 runs to 14 residues. Germline V gives CDR1 SGHRS, CDR2 YFSETQ. CDR3 sequence: CASSLGQGDYEQYV. In nucleotides, the CDR3 is TGCGCCAGCAGCTTGGGACAGGGTGACTACGAGCAGTACGTC.

The genes are TRBV29-1 and TRBJ1-2; possible D gene TRBD1, 5 bases. Trimming pared 3 bases from V and 3 bases from J, leaving 14 bases between. CDR1 is SQVTM and CDR2 is ANQGSEA in the germline V gene. The CDR3 extends over 14 amino acids. As DNA, the CDR3 is TGCAGCGTTGACCCGGGCAGGGAATACTATGGCTACACCTTC. This translates into CSVDPGREYYGYTF.

The V and J genes are TRBV2 and TRBJ2-7; TRBD1 matches 7 bases. Germline assignment: CDR1 SNHLY and CDR2 FYNNEI. The ends lost 6 bases at V and 2 bases at J; junction bases unmatched: 7. The CDR3 extends over 14 amino acids. The CDR3 is CASSPRTGAYEQYV. The DNA for the CDR3 is TGTGCCAGCAGCCCCCGGACAGGCGCCTACGAGCAGTACGTC.

The genes are TRBV5-4 and TRBJ1-3; D remains unclear. Germline V gene lookup returns CDR1 SGHNT and CDR2 YYREEE (reference sequence). The CDR3 has 14 amino acids. V shed 4 bases and J shed 0 bases, with 8 bases lying between them. DNA for the CDR3: TGTGCCAGCAGCATAGGGCGCTCTGGAAACACCATATATTTT. Translation: CASSIGRSGNTIYF. Full variable domain (outside the CDR3, taken from reference TRBV5-4 and TRBJ1-3): ETGVTQSPTHLIKTRGQQVTLRCSSQSGHNTVSWYQQALGQGPQFIFQYYREEENGRGNFPPRFSGLQFPNYSSELNVNALELDDSALYLCASSIGRSGNTIYFGEGSWLTVV.

The V gene is TRBV6-5, the J gene TRBJ2-3; D gene uncertain. Trimming took off 3 bases at V and 0 bases at J, with 7 bases between the two ends. This CDR3 is 14 amino acids long. In germline, CDR1 is MNHEY, CDR2 SVGAGI. CDR3 sequence: CASSYWQSTDTQYF. CDR3 DNA: TGTGCCAGCAGTTATTGGCAGAGCACAGATACGCAGTATTTT.

As to this clone: At the DNA level, this CDR3 is encoded by other sequences in the same sample as well. This rearrangement joins TRBV6-5 to TRBJ2-1; 10 positions match TRBD2. After removal of 6 bases from V and 3 bases from J, the junction contained 5 bases not matched to a gene. Germline values: CDR1 MNHEY, CDR2 SVGAGI. This CDR3 comprises 15 residues. This CDR3 is CASSRSGGDYNEQFF. The CDR3 DNA is TGTGCCAGCAGCCGCAGCGGGGGGGACTACAATGAGCAGTTCTTC.

The chain is built from TRBV5-1 and TRBJ2-2; perhaps TRBD1 as D (5 bases). The V and J ends lost 2 bases and 6 bases respectively, with 17 bases between them. The CDR3 has 16 residues. CDR1 and CDR2 (germline): SGHRS, YFSETQ. Written as DNA, the CDR3 is TGCGCCAGCAGCTTCCAAGTTCTTTTAGGGGCCGGGGAGCTGTTTTTT. Amino acids: CASSFQVLLGAGELFF.